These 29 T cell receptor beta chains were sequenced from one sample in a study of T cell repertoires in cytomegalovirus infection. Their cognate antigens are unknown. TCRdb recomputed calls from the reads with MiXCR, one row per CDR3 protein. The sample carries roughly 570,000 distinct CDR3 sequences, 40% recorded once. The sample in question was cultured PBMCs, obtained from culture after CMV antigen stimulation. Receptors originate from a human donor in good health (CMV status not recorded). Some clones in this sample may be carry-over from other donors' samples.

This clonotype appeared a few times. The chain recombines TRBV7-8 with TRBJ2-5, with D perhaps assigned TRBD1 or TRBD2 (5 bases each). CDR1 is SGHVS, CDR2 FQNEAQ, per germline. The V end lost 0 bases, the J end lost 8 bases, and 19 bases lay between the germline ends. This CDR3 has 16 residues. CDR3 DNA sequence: TGTGCCAGCAGCTTAGCAGGGAGAACTCCTCGGGGCACCCAGTACTTC. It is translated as CASSLAGRTPRGTQYF.

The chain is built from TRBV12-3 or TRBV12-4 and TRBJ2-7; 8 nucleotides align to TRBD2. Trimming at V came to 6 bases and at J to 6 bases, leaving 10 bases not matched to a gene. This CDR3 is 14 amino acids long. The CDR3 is CASRPPGLVAEQYF. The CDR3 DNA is TGTGCCAGCAGGCCTCCGGGACTAGTCGCCGAGCAGTACTTC.

CDR3 protein: CASSGDSGNTEAFF. The CDR3 DNA reads TGTGCCAGCAGCGGGGACAGTGGGAACACTGAAGCTTTCTTT. The gene calls are TRBV2 and TRBJ1-1; TRBD1 agrees at 7 bases. This CDR3 has 14 amino acids. The germline gives CDR1 SNHLY, CDR2 FYNNEI. Unmatched junction bases numbered 5, after V lost 6 bases and J lost 1 base.

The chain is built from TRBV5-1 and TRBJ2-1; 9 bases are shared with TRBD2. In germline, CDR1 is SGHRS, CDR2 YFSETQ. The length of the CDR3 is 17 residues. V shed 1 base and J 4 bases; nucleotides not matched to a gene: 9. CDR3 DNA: TGCGCCAGCAGCTTGTTGGCTAGCGGGGTGGGATACAATGAGCAGTTCTTC. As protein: CASSLLASGVGYNEQFF. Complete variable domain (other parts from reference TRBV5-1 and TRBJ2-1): KAGVTQTPRYLIKTRGQQVTLSCSPISGHRSVSWYQQTPGQGLQFLFEYFSETQRNKGNFPGRFSGRQFSNSRSEMNVSTLELGDSALYLCASSLLASGVGYNEQFFGPGTRLTVL.

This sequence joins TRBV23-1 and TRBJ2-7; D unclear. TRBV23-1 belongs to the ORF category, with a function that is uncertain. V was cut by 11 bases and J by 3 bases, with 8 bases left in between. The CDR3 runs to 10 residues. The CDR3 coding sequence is TGCGCCTTCCGACACTACGAGCAGTACTTC. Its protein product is CAFRHYEQYF.

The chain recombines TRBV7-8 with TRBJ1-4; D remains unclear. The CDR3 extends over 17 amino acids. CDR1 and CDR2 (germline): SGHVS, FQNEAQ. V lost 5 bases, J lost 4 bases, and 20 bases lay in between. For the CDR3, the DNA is TGTGCCAGCAGCCCTACGGGCCTGGGATTGGGTAATGAAAAACTGTTTTTT. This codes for CASSPTGLGLGNEKLFF.

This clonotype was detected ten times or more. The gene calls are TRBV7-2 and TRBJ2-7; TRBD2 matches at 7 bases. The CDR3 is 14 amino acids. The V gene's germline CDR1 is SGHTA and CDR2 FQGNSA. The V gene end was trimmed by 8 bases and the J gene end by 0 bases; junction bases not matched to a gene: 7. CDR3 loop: CASLSSGSSYEQYF. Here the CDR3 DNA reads TGTGCCAGCTTATCTAGCGGCAGCTCCTACGAGCAGTACTTC.

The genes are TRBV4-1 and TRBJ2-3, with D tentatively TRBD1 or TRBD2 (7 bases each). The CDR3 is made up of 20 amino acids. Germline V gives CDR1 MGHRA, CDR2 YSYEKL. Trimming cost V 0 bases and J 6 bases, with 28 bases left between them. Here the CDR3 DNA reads TGCGCCAGCAGCCAAGAAATCCCCACGGGCAGGGGGGGGATCCTGGATACGCAGTATTTT. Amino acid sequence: CASSQEIPTGRGGILDTQYF.

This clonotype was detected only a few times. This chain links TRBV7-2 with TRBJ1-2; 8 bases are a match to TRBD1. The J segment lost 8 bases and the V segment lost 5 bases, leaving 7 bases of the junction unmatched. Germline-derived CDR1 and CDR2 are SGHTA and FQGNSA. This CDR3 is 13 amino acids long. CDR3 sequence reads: CASSRGQGIGYTF. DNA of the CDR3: TGTGCCAGCAGCCGAGGACAGGGTATAGGCTACACCTTC.

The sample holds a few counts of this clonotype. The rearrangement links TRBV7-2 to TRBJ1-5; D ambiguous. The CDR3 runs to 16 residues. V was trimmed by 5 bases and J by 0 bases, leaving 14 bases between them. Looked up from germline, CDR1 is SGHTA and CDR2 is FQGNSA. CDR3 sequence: CASSLMASYSNQPQHF. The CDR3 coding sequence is TGTGCCAGCAGCCTTATGGCGTCTTATAGCAATCAGCCCCAGCATTTT.

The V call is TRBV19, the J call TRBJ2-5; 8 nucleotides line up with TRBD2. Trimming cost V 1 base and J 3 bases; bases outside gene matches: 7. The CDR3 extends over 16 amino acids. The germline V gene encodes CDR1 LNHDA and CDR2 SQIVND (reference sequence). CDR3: CASSIAPSGGEETQYF. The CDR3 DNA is TGTGCCAGTAGTATAGCACCTTCCGGGGGGGAAGAGACCCAGTACTTC.

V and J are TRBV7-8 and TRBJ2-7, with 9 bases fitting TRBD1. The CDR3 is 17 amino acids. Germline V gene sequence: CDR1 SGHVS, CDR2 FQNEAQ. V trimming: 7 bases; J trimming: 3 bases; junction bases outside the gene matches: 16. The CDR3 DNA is TGTGCCAGCACCCCGGCCGGGACAGGGCTGCACCTCTACGAGCAGTACTTC. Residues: CASTPAGTGLHLYEQYF. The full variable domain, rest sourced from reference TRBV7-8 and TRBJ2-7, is GAGVSQSPRYKVAKRGQDVALRCDPISGHVSLFWYQQALGQGPEFLTYFQNEAQLDKSGLPSDRFFAERPEGSVSTLKIQRTQQEDSAVYLCASTPAGTGLHLYEQYFGPGTRLTVT.

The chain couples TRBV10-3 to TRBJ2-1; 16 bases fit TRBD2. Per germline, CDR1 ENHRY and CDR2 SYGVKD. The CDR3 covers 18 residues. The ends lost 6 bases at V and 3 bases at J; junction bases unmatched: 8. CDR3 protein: CAISPGTSGRANYNEQFF. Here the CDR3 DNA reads TGTGCCATCAGCCCGGGGACTAGCGGGAGGGCCAACTACAATGAGCAGTTCTTC.

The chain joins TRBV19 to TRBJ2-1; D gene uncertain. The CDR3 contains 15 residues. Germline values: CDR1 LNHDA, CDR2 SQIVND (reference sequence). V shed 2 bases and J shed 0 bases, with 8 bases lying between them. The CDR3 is CASSIILTSYNEQFF. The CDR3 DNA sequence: TGTGCCAGTAGTATAATCCTGACCTCCTACAATGAGCAGTTCTTC.

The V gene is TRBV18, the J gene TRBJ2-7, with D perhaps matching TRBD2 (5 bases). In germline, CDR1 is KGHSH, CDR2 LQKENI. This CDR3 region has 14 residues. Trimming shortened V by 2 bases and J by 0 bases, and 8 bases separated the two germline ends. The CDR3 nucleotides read TGTGCCAGCTCACCAAACGGGGTCTCCTACGAGCAGTACTTC. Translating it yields CASSPNGVSYEQYF.

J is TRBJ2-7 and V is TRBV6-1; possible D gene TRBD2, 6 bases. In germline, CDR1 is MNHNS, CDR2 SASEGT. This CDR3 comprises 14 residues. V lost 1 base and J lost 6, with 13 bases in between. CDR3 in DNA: TGTGCCAGCAGTGAAGTGGTCCTAGCGACCGAGCAGTACTTC. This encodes CASSEVVLATEQYF.

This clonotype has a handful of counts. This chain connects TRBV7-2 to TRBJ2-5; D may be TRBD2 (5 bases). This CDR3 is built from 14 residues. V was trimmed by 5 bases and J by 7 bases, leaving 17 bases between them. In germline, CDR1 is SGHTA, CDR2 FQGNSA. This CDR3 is CASSKDFTLVTQYF. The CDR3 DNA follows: TGTGCCAGCAGCAAGGACTTCACTCTAGTGACCCAGTACTTC.

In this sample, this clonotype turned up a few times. CDR3 sequence: CASRRRRADTGELFF. The DNA of the CDR3 is TGTGCTTCCAGAAGGAGGAGGGCCGACACCGGGGAGCTGTTTTTT. The rearrangement uses TRBV7-2 and TRBJ2-2, with D tentatively TRBD2 (6 bases). CDR3 size: 15 residues. Germline CDR1 and CDR2: SGHTA and FQGNSA.

The CDR3 spells CASSVGGNNSPLHF. The CDR3 DNA reads TGTGCCAGCAGTGTCGGGGGAAATAATTCACCCCTCCACTTT. This chain links TRBV25-1 with TRBJ1-6; D is possibly TRBD1 (5 bases). V lost 4 bases, J lost 5 bases, and 9 bases lay in between. Germline lookup yields CDR1 MGHDK and CDR2 SYGVNS. The CDR3 consists of 14 residues.

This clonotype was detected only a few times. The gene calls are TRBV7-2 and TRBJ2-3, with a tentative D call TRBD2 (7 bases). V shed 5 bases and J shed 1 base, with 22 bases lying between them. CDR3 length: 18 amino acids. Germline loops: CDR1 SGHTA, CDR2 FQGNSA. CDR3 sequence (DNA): TGTGCCAGCAGCCCAGAAATGGCGGGGGCCTCTGGCACAGATACGCAGTATTTT. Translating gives CASSPEMAGASGTDTQYF.

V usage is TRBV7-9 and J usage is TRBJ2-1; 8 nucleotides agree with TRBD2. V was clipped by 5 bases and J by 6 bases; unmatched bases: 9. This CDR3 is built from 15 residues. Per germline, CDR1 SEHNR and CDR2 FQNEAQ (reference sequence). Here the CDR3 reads CASSPRLATGNEQFF. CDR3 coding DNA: TGTGCCAGCAGCCCCCGACTAGCGACGGGCAATGAGCAGTTCTTC. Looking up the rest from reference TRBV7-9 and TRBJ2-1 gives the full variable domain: DTGVSQNPRHKITKRGQNVTFRCDPISEHNRLYWYRQTLGQGPEFLTYFQNEAQLEKSRLLSDRFSAERPKGSFSTLEIQRTEQGDSAMYLCASSPRLATGNEQFFGPGTRLTVL.

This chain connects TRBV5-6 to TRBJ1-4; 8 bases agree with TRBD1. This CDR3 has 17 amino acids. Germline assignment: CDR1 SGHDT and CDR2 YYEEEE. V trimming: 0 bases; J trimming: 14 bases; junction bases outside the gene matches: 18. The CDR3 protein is CASSLGTGRGIGSRLFF. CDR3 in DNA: TGTGCCAGCAGCTTGGGGACAGGGAGAGGGATAGGGAGTCGTCTGTTTTTT.

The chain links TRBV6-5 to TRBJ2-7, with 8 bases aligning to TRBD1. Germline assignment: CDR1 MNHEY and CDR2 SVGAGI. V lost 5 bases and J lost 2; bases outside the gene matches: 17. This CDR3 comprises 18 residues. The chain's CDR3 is CASSRPRDRSSFAYEQYF. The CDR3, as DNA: TGTGCCAGCAGTCGCCCCCGGGACAGGTCATCGTTCGCCTACGAGCAGTACTTC.

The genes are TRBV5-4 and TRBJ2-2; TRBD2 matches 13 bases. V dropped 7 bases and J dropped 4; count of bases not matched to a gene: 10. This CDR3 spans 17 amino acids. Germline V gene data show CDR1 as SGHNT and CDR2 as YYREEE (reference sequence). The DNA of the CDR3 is TGTGCCAGCGGCTCCGCCACTAGCGGGAGGGCCACCGGGGAGCTGTTTTTT. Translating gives CASGSATSGRATGELFF.

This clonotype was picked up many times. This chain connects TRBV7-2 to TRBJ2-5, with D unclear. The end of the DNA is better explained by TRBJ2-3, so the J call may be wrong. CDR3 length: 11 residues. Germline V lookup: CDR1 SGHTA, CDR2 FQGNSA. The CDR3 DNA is TGTGCCAGCAGCTTTGGTGGTACGCAGTATTTT. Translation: CASSFGGTQYF.

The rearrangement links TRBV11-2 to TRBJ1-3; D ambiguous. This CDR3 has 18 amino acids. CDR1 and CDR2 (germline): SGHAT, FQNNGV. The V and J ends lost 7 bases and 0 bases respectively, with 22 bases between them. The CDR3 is CASILPPSDPSSGNTIYF. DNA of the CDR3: TGTGCCAGCATCCTACCACCGTCCGATCCGAGCTCTGGAAACACCATATATTTT.

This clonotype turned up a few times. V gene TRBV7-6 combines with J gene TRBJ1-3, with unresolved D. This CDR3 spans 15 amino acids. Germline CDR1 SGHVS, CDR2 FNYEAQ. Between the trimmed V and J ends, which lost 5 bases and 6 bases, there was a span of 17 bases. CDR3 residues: CASSPAPTVLNTIYF. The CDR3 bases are TGTGCCAGCAGCCCAGCCCCCACGGTACTAAACACCATATATTTT.

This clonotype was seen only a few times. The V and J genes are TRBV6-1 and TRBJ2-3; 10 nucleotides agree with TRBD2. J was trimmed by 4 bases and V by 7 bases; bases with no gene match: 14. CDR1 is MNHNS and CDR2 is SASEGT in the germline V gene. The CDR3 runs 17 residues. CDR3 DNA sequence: TGTGCCAGCACCCCTAAGCGGGTAGCGGGAGGATCAGATACGCAGTATTTT. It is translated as CASTPKRVAGGSDTQYF.

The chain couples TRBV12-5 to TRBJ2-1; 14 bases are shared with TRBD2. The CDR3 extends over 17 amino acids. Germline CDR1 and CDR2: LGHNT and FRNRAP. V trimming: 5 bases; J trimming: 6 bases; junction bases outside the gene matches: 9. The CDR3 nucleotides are TGTGCTAGTGGTGTGAGGGGACTAGCGGGAGTGGGCAATGAGCAGTTCTTC. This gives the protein CASGVRGLAGVGNEQFF. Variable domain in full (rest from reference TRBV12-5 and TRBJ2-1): DARVTQTPRHKVTEMGQEVTMRCQPILGHNTVFWYRQTMMQGLELLAYFRNRAPLDDSGMPKDRFSAEMPDATLATLKIQPSEPRDSAVYFCASGVRGLAGVGNEQFFGPGTRLTVL.